A single sample gave rise to the 24 T cell receptor beta chains below, sequenced in a study of blood T cell repertoires in COVID-19. TCRdb's copy holds only in-frame clones and misses some; the assay was immunoSEQ multiplex PCR. The sample records about 35,000 clones, around 85% being singletons. Sequenced material: peripheral blood. The receptor source for this set is a man aged 60-69 years with active or convalescent COVID-19.

This chain joins TRBV6-1 and TRBJ1-2; 8 nucleotides agree with TRBD1. V trimming: 2 bases; J trimming: 4 bases; junction bases outside the gene matches: 3. Germline V gives CDR1 MNHNS, CDR2 SASEGT. The CDR3 runs 14 residues. CDR3 protein: CASSEQGAVYGYTF. As DNA, the CDR3 is TGTGCCAGCAGTGAACAGGGGGCGGTCTATGGCTACACCTTC.

The chain joins TRBV28 to TRBJ1-2; 7 nucleotides match TRBD1. J was trimmed by 4 bases and V by 3 bases; bases with no gene match: 5. The germline V gene has CDR1 MDHEN and CDR2 SYDVKM. The CDR3 runs to 14 residues. The CDR3 DNA is TGTGCCAGCAGTTTTTCAGGGGGAGGCTATGGCTACACCTTC. This translates into CASSFSGGGYGYTF.

DNA for the CDR3: TGTGCCAGTAGTATACCGGGACAGATCAACTATGGCTACACCTTC. Encoded protein: CASSIPGQINYGYTF. V and J are TRBV19 and TRBJ1-2, with TRBD1 identical over 7 bases. Looked up from germline, CDR1 is LNHDA and CDR2 is SQIVND (reference sequence). The CDR3 is made up of 15 amino acids. V was pared by 2 bases and J by 2 bases, with 5 bases of the junction left unmatched.

The chain carries TRBV30 and TRBJ1-2; D unclear. The CDR3 is 12 residues long. Germline-derived CDR1 and CDR2 are GTSNPN and SVGIG (reference sequence). The ends were cut back, 0 bases at V and 6 bases at J, with 8 bases in the middle. The CDR3 sequence: CAWSVRGDGYTF. CDR3 nucleotide sequence: TGTGCCTGGAGTGTACGGGGAGATGGCTACACCTTC.

The chain combines TRBV5-5 with TRBJ1-5, with a weak D call TRBD1 (5 bases). Deletions cut 1 base from V and 4 bases from J, with 15 bases between. The CDR3 covers 16 residues. Germline V lookup: CDR1 SGHKS, CDR2 YYEKEE (reference sequence). CDR3 nucleotides: TGTGCCAGCAGCTTGAGGTGGGCAGGGAGGAATCAGCCCCAGCATTTT. Its protein product is CASSLRWAGRNQPQHF.

This chain joins TRBV4-1 and TRBJ1-6; D unclear. The CDR3 extends over 19 amino acids. V was shortened by 4 bases and J by 0 bases, with 19 bases between the two germline ends. Germline CDR1 MGHRA, CDR2 YSYEKL. The CDR3 region has the DNA TGCGCCAGCAGCCTTTCAGGAGGAATTCAGAGCTCCTATAATTCACCCCTCCACTTT. This encodes CASSLSGGIQSSYNSPLHF.

The chain employs TRBV5-1 and TRBJ2-1; 9 bases are shared with TRBD2. CDR3 size: 15 residues. Germline values: CDR1 SGHRS, CDR2 YFSETQ. V lost 4 bases and J lost 8; bases outside the gene matches: 10. The DNA of the CDR3 is TGCGCCAGCAGCGCAGTAGCGGGAGAGGGCTATGAGCAGTTCTTC. Translated, it gives CASSAVAGEGYEQFF.

This rearrangement joins TRBV2 to TRBJ1-6, with D uncertain. V lost 3 bases, J lost 1 base, and 7 bases lay in between. In germline, CDR1 is SNHLY, CDR2 FYNNEI. The CDR3 spans 15 residues. DNA for the CDR3: TGTGCCAGCAGTGACGTGAGGTCCTATAATTCACCCCTCCACTTT. This translates into CASSDVRSYNSPLHF.

The genes are TRBV10-3 and TRBJ1-3; D not resolved. CDR3 size: 15 residues. Trimming cost V 2 bases and J 0 bases, with 8 bases left between them. CDR1 and CDR2 (germline): ENHRY, SYGVKD. As DNA, the CDR3 is TGTGCCATCAGTGAGGACACCACCTCTGGAAACACCATATATTTT. It yields the protein CAISEDTTSGNTIYF.

The rearrangement uses TRBV11-2 and TRBJ2-3, with 11 nucleotides matching TRBD2. Germline V lookup: CDR1 SGHAT, CDR2 FQNNGV. J was trimmed by 4 bases and V by 3 bases; bases with no gene match: 3. This CDR3 region has 15 residues. In DNA form, the CDR3 reads TGTGCCAGCAGCTTGGGACTAGCGGAGTCAGATACGCAGTATTTT. Protein sequence: CASSLGLAESDTQYF.

V usage is TRBV6-2 or TRBV6-3 and J usage is TRBJ1-2, with D uncertain. This CDR3 contains 15 residues. V was shortened by 2 bases and J by 0 bases, with 10 bases between the two germline ends. Looked up from germline, CDR1 is MNHEY and CDR2 is SVGEGT. DNA of the CDR3: TGTGCCAGCAGTTACAGAGGGTGGTCTAACTATGGCTACACCTTC. As protein: CASSYRGWSNYGYTF.

The CDR3 region is CASRREYNSEQFF. CDR3 bases: TGTGCCAGCAGAAGGGAGTACAACAGTGAGCAGTTCTTC. V gene TRBV12-3 or TRBV12-4 combines with J gene TRBJ2-1; TRBD2 is a possible D gene (5 bases). Trimming left V 6 bases short and J 9 bases short, with 15 bases between. The CDR3 is made up of 13 amino acids.

This clone occurred a few times. The chain joins TRBV19 to TRBJ1-5, with TRBD1 identical over 8 bases. The CDR3 totals 14 residues. Germline loops: CDR1 LNHDA, CDR2 SQIVND (reference sequence). V was clipped by 5 bases and J by 2 bases; unmatched bases: 2. The CDR3 region has the DNA TGTGCCAGTAGTGTGACAGGGGGCAATCAGCCCCAGCATTTT. Translating gives CASSVTGGNQPQHF.

This chain connects TRBV5-4 to TRBJ2-3, with a weak D call TRBD1 (5 bases). The V end was cut by 4 bases, the J end by 1 base, with 10 bases between. CDR3 length equals 14 residues. Germline CDR1 reads SGHNT; CDR2 reads YYREEE (reference sequence). The CDR3 nucleotides read TGTGCCAGCAGCGCGGACACCCGCACAGATACGCAGTATTTT. Amino acid sequence: CASSADTRTDTQYF.

This clone appeared a few times. The CDR3 ends on some other residue instead of the conserved phenylalanine or tryptophan, so this is likely a read error. The DNA is omitted, as the CDR3 cannot be located on it reliably, and the CDR3 follows TCRdb's listing. The CDR3: CASSLLQVIIRQL. The J gene is TRBJ2-7, the V gene TRBV2; the table's D gene call, TRBD1, was not cross checked with the DNA. The germline V gene has CDR1 SNHLY and CDR2 FYNNEI. Including both end residues, the CDR3 is 13 amino acids long.

This chain uses TRBV24-1 with TRBJ2-1, with 14 nucleotides matching TRBD2. The CDR3 totals 19 residues. Germline-derived CDR1 and CDR2 are KGHDR and SFDVKD. The V segment lost 4 bases and the J segment 3 bases; nucleotides outside the gene matches: 10. The CDR3: CATSDSPGLAGVLYNEQFF. The CDR3 nucleotides read TGTGCCACCAGTGACTCGCCGGGACTAGCGGGAGTCCTCTACAATGAGCAGTTCTTC.

The chain recombines TRBV18 with TRBJ1-1; TRBD1 aligns across 7 bases. Per germline, CDR1 KGHSH and CDR2 LQKENI. The V segment lost 2 bases and the J segment 3 bases; nucleotides outside the gene matches: 6. There are 15 residues in the CDR3. The CDR3 loop reads CASSPGGGIDTEAFF. CDR3 nucleotides: TGTGCCAGCTCACCAGGAGGGGGCATTGACACTGAAGCTTTCTTT.

In its sample, this clone is medium-sized. The chain uses TRBV5-4 and TRBJ1-3, with a possible D match to TRBD1 (6 bases). Germline CDR1 and CDR2: SGHNT and YYREEE (reference sequence). V was pared by 4 bases and J by 2 bases, with 19 bases between. This CDR3 region has 17 residues. CDR3: CASSVGPGDLAGNTIYF. CDR3 DNA sequence: TGTGCCAGCAGCGTAGGGCCAGGGGACCTTGCTGGAAACACCATATATTTT.

CDR3 coding DNA: TGTGCCAGCAGCTTAATAGCGGGGGGGCCCGAGACCCAGTACTTC. Translating it yields CASSLIAGGPETQYF. The J gene is TRBJ2-5, the V gene TRBV7-9; 11 bases fit TRBD2. Germline trimming cut 2 bases from V and 5 bases from J; bases unmatched to any gene: 4. Per the germline V gene, CDR1 is SEHNR and CDR2 is FQNEAQ (reference sequence). CDR3 size: 15 residues.

The V call is TRBV28, the J call TRBJ2-7; TRBD1 aligns across 8 bases. CDR1 is MDHEN, CDR2 SYDVKM, per germline. The length of the CDR3 is 16 residues. With 3 bases clipped from V and 7 bases from J, the junction kept 14 bases outside the gene matches. DNA of the CDR3: TGTGCCAGCAGTTTTACCAGGCAGGGGGCGTCAGGGGAGCAGTACGTC. Its translation is CASSFTRQGASGEQYV.

V and J are TRBV10-1 and TRBJ2-3, with TRBD2 matching 13 bases. Germline V gene data show CDR1 as WNHNN and CDR2 as SYGVQD (reference sequence). The J segment lost 6 bases and the V segment lost 4 bases, leaving 7 bases of the junction unmatched. CDR3 length: 16 amino acids. DNA of the CDR3: TGCGCCAGCAGTGCAGGACTAGCGGGAGTCTCGGATACGCAGTATTTT. This sequence encodes CASSAGLAGVSDTQYF.

The CDR3 bases are TGTGCCAGCAGCCTCGGGTCAGCGGAGAATCAGCCCCAGCATTTT. As protein: CASSLGSAENQPQHF. V and J are TRBV3-1 (or the pseudogene TRBV3-2) and TRBJ1-5; D call uncertain. V was cut by 4 bases and J by 4 bases, with 14 bases left in between. The CDR3 spans 15 residues. Germline lookup yields CDR1 LGHDT and CDR2 YNNKEL (reference sequence).

The chain joins TRBV18 to TRBJ2-1; the D is unclear. V dropped 0 bases and J dropped 5 bases, with 11 bases sitting between them. The germline CDR1 and CDR2 sequences are KGHSH and LQKENI. The CDR3 runs 15 residues. The CDR3 DNA sequence: TGTGCCAGCTCACCACCCTTCGGTCTAAACAATGAGCAGTTCTTC. Protein: CASSPPFGLNNEQFF.

This rearrangement joins TRBV6-2 or TRBV6-3 to TRBJ2-2; 9 nucleotides line up with TRBD1. V shed 3 bases and J 6 bases; nucleotides not matched to a gene: 5. Per the germline V gene, CDR1 is MNHEY and CDR2 is SVGEGT. The CDR3 is 15 residues long. CDR3 in DNA: TGTGCCAGCAGTTATGGACAGGGGAGACCCGGGGAGCTGTTTTTT. It codes for CASSYGQGRPGELFF.